The 3 T cell receptor beta chains in this list originate from one sample, sequenced in a study of cytomegalovirus exposure and HLA in healthy donors. The PCR made use of 60 Vbeta and 13 Jbeta primers. The method was immunoSEQ multiplex PCR; TCRdb's version includes in-frame clones alone and lacks a portion of them. The table lists 100,000 to 150,000 clones, around 78% of them singletons. Sequenced sample: PBMCs. These TCRs come from a woman aged 35 to 49 in good health and CMV-seronegative.

The rearrangement links TRBV7-9 to TRBJ2-1; 8 bases are a match to TRBD2. Germline V gene lookup returns CDR1 SEHNR and CDR2 FQNEAQ (reference sequence). V dropped 5 bases and J dropped 9; count of bases not matched to a gene: 6. The CDR3 consists of 13 residues. The CDR3 nucleotides read TGTGCCAGCAGCCGGGCGGGAGGAATTGAGCAGTTCTTC. This encodes CASSRAGGIEQFF.

The CDR3 region has the DNA TGTGCCAGATACAGGGAACCGAACACTGAAGCTTTCTTT. It specifies CARYREPNTEAFF. The chain joins TRBV5-3 to TRBJ1-1; TRBD1 is a possible D gene (6 bases). TRBV5-3 carries the ORF label, with uncertain function. The CDR3 is made up of 13 amino acids. V lost 7 bases, J lost 1 base, and 11 bases lay in between.

The genes are TRBV2 and TRBJ2-1; 7 nucleotides line up with TRBD1. CDR3 length: 16 residues. Unmatched junction bases numbered 8, after V lost 5 bases and J lost 1 base. Germline CDR1 and CDR2: SNHLY and FYNNEI. The CDR3 spells CASSIQGFRSYNEQFF. As DNA, the CDR3 is TGTGCCAGCAGTATACAGGGGTTTAGGTCCTACAATGAGCAGTTCTTC.